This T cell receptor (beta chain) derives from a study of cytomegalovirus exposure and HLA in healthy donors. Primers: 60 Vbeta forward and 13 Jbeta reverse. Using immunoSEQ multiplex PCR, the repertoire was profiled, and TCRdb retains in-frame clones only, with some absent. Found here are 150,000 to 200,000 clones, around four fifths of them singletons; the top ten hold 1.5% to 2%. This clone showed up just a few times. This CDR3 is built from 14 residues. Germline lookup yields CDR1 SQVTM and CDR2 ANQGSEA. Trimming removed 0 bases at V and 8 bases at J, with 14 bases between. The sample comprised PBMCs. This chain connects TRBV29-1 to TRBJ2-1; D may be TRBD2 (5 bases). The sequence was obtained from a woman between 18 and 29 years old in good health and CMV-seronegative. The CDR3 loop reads CSVEDRGIRYEQFF. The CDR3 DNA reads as TGCAGCGTTGAAGACCGGGGTATCCGCTATGAGCAGTTCTTC.